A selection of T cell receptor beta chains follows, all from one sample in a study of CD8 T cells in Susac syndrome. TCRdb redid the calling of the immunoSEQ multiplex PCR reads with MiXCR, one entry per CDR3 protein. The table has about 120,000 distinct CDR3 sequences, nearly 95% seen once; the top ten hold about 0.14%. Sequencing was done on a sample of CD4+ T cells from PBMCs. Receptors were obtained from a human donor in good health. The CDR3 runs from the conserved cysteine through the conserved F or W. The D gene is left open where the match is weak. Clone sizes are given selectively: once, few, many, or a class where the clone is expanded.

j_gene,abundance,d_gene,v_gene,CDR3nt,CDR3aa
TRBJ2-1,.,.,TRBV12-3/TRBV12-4,TGTGCCAGCACCCCCCTTGGGTACAATGAGCAGTTCTTC,CASTPLGYNEQFF
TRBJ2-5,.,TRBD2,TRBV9,TGTGCCAGCAGCGCAGGACTAGCGGGGAAAGAGACCCAGTACTTC,CASSAGLAGKETQYF
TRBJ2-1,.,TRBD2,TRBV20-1,TGCAGTGCTAGAGATTTTGGACTAGCGGGAGTGAATGAGCAGTTCTTC,CSARDFGLAGVNEQFF
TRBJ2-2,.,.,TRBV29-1,TGCATCTGTGAGGGGGGGCCTGGCACCGGGGAGCTGTTTTTT,CICEGGPGTGELFF
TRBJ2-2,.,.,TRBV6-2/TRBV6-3,TGTGCCAGCAGTTACTCTTCAGCCCAAATCGAGACTCCAGCGAACACCGGGGAGCTGTTTTTT,CASSYSSAQIETPANTGELFF
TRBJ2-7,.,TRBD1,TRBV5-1,TGCGCCAGCGGCTTGGAGACAGGGGGCTTCTCCGAGCAGTACTTC,CASGLETGGFSEQYF
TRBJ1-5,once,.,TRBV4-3,TGCGCCAGCAGCCAGACCACAGATCAGCCCCAGCATTTT,CASSQTTDQPQHF
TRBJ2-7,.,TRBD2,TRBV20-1,TGCAGCCCCGTTTTTAGCGGGAGGCCACACGAGCAGTACTTC,CSPVFSGRPHEQYF
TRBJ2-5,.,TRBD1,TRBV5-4,TGTGCCAGCAGCTTGGGGATTGGACAGGAGACCCAAGAGACCCAGTACTTC,CASSLGIGQETQETQYF
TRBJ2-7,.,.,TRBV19,TGTGCCAGTAGTATCATGGACAGAGCTTACGAGCAGTACTTC,CASSIMDRAYEQYF
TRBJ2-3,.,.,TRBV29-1,TGCAGCGTTGAAGAAAGAACTACGCAGTATTTT,CSVEERTTQYF
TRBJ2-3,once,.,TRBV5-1,TGCGCCAGCAGCTGGGCGGGAAGCCTCACAGATACGCAGTATTTT,CASSWAGSLTDTQYF
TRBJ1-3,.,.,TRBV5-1,TGCGCCAGCTCACCCCCCGGGCCTGGAAACACCATATATTTT,CASSPPGPGNTIYF
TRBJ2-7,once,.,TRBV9,TGTGCCAGCAGCGTAGCGGGAGCCTACGAGCAGTACTTC,CASSVAGAYEQYF
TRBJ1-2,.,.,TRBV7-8,TGTGCCAGCAGCTTAGACTCGTCCGGCTACACCTTC,CASSLDSSGYTF
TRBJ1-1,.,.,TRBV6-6,TGTGCCAGCAGGGGGGCAGGGGCAGCCGGACCTGAAGCTTTCTTT,CASRGAGAAGPEAFF
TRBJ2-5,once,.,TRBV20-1,TGCAGTGCTACGGGGTGGTATCCTCAAGAGACCCAGTACTTC,CSATGWYPQETQYF
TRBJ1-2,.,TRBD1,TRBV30,TGTGCCTGGAGTTTTGACAGGGCCTATGGCTACACCTTC,CAWSFDRAYGYTF
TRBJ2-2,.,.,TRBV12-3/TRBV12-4,TGTGCCAGCAGTTTATTTGGGCCCTACACCGGGGAGCTGTTTTTT,CASSLFGPYTGELFF
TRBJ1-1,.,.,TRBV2,TGTGCCAGCATCCATAAGCAAAATGAAGCTTTCTTT,CASIHKQNEAFF
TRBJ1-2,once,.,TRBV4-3,TGCGCCAGCAGCCAAGATGGACGAAGCTATGGCTACACCTTC,CASSQDGRSYGYTF
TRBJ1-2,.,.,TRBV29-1,TGCAGCATCCCGGAGGGCAGGGCGGAAGGCTATGGCTACACCTTC,CSIPEGRAEGYGYTF
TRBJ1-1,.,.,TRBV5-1,TGCGCCAGCAGCTTGGATCGGGGGGTGGCTGAAGCTTTCTTT,CASSLDRGVAEAFF
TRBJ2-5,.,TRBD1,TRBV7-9,TGTGCCAGCAGCCGGGGACAGGGGATGGTCCAAGAGACCCAGTACTTC,CASSRGQGMVQETQYF
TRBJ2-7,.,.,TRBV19,TGTGCCAGTACCCCCGGGATCCGGCTGGGCGAGCAGTACTTC,CASTPGIRLGEQYF
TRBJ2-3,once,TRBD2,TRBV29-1,TGCAGCGCTGGGGCTAGCGGAGAGGGAGATACGCAGTATTTT,CSAGASGEGDTQYF
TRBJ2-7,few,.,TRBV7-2,TGTGCCAGCAGCTTATTGTTAAGCGGCCAAAGGGCCTACGAGCAGTACTTC,CASSLLLSGQRAYEQYF
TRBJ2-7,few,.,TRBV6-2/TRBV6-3,TGTGCCAGCCATAATAGCTCCTACGAGCAGTACTTC,CASHNSSYEQYF
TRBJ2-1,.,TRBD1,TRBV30,TGTGCCTGGAGTCGGGACAGGGGTGAGCAGTTCTTC,CAWSRDRGEQFF
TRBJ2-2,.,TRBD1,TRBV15,TGTGCCACCAACTCCGGGACAGGGAACACCGGGGAGCTGTTTTTT,CATNSGTGNTGELFF
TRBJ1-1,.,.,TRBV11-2,TGTGCCAGCAGCTTAGAATCAAGGAAAGCTTTCTTT,CASSLESRKAFF